These 8 T cell receptor beta chains originate from one sample sequenced in a study of blood T cell repertoires in COVID-19. Sequenced by immunoSEQ multiplex PCR; TCRdb stores in-frame clones only, minus some. The sample consists of fewer than 200,000 clones, about four fifths of them appearing once. What was sequenced was peripheral blood. The receptor source for this set is a woman at least 80 years old with COVID-19, enrolled during active disease.

This rearrangement joins TRBV5-1 to TRBJ2-7; 9 positions match TRBD2. CDR3 length: 14 amino acids. Germline V gene sequence: CDR1 SGHRS, CDR2 YFSETQ. Losses at the gene ends were 1 base for V and 5 bases for J; bases not matched to a gene: 4. CDR3 sequence: CASSLSGRLNEQYF. The CDR3 DNA is TGCGCCAGCAGCTTGAGCGGGAGGCTTAACGAGCAGTACTTC.

The chain couples TRBV6-6 to TRBJ2-1, with 9 bases lining up with TRBD2. CDR3 length: 15 residues. Germline V lookup: CDR1 MNHNY, CDR2 SVGAGI (reference sequence). V shed 1 base and J 4 bases; nucleotides not matched to a gene: 2. This chain's CDR3 is CASSYFLAGYNEQFF. The CDR3 DNA is TGTGCCAGCAGTTACTTTCTAGCGGGGTACAATGAGCAGTTCTTC.

The V and J genes are TRBV7-9 and TRBJ1-3, with TRBD1 identical over 9 bases. Trimming removed 5 bases from V and 4 bases from J; junction bases left unmatched: 9. The CDR3 runs to 16 residues. CDR1 and CDR2 from the germline V gene are SEHNR and FQNEAQ (reference sequence). CDR3 amino acids: CASSLYRGQGGNTIYF. The CDR3 bases are TGTGCCAGCAGCCTGTACCGCGGACAGGGGGGAAACACCATATATTTT.

The chain carries TRBV5-6 and TRBJ2-3; D unresolved. Trimming stripped 3 bases from V and 3 bases from J, with 11 bases between. Germline CDR1 SGHDT, CDR2 YYEEEE. The CDR3 extends over 14 amino acids. CDR3 in amino acids: CASSSRGRTDTQYF. The CDR3 DNA follows: TGTGCCAGCAGCTCCCGAGGTAGGACAGATACGCAGTATTTT.

This chain uses TRBV5-5 with TRBJ1-6; D is ambiguous. CDR3 length: 15 residues. V gave up 4 bases and J gave up 0 bases, with 8 bases separating them. Germline CDR1 SGHKS, CDR2 YYEKEE (reference sequence). CDR3 residues: CASSQRSSYNSPLHF. CDR3 sequence (DNA): TGTGCCAGCAGCCAGAGGAGCTCCTATAATTCACCCCTCCACTTT.

The chain has TRBV7-9 and TRBJ2-1; TRBD1 is a possible D gene (6 bases). V lost 6 bases and J lost 4, with 10 bases in between. CDR3 length equals 13 residues. Germline V gives CDR1 SEHNR, CDR2 FQNEAQ (reference sequence). The CDR3 region is CASSLTGYNEQFF. CDR3 nucleotides: TGTGCCAGCAGTCTCACAGGGTACAATGAGCAGTTCTTC.

This clone was recorded once. As DNA, the CDR3 is TGTGCCAGCACTGGGACAGATTATAATTCACCCCTCCACTTT. As protein: CASTGTDYNSPLHF. The chain couples TRBV5-4 to TRBJ1-6, with TRBD1 matching over 7 bases. The germline V gene encodes CDR1 SGHNT and CDR2 YYREEE (reference sequence). The CDR3 extends over 14 amino acids. V shed 6 bases and J 4 bases; nucleotides not matched to a gene: 4.

The chain has TRBV19 and TRBJ2-5; D unresolved. CDR1 and CDR2 from the germline V gene are LNHDA and SQIVND (reference sequence). V was pared by 2 bases and J by 2 bases, with 6 bases between. This CDR3 comprises 13 residues. Written as DNA, the CDR3 is TGTGCCAGTAGTATACACAGTCAAGAGACCCAGTACTTC. Amino acids: CASSIHSQETQYF.